This is a list of T cell receptor beta chains from one sample in a study of blood T cell repertoires in COVID-19. Data came from immunoSEQ multiplex PCR; TCRdb stores just in-frame clones and leaves some out. The sample shows some 120,000 clones, about 83% of them seen only once. Sequenced input: peripheral blood. These receptors all come from a man between 60 and 70 years old with acute or convalescent COVID-19. The CDR3 runs from the conserved cysteine through the conserved F or W. The D gene is left open where the match is weak. Only part of the rows carry a size: once, few, many, or a class if the clone is expanded.

>TRBJ1-1|-|-|TRBV7-3
CASSLTPRGEAFF
TGTGCCAGCAGCTTAACACCGCGGGGTGAAGCTTTCTTT
>TRBJ2-2|-|-|TRBV19
CAASSMGQVWAGELFF
TGTGCCGCCAGTAGTATGGGCCAGGTTTGGGCCGGGGAGCTGTTTTTT
>TRBJ2-7|-|TRBD1|TRBV7-9
CASSFEGASYEQYF
TGTGCCAGCAGCTTCGAGGGGGCCTCCTACGAGCAGTACTTC
>TRBJ2-2|-|TRBD2|TRBV6-4
CASRTSANTGELFF
TGTGCCAGCAGGACTAGCGCTAACACCGGGGAGCTGTTTTTT
>TRBJ1-3|-|-|TRBV11-2
CASSTTRTGGNTIYF
TGTGCCAGCAGCACCACCCGGACGGGCGGGAACACCATATATTTT
>TRBJ2-1|-|-|TRBV4-1
CASSRGITYNEQFF
TGCGCCAGCAGCAGAGGGATAACCTACAATGAGCAGTTCTTC
>TRBJ2-3|-|-|TRBV27
CASSSRDGDTQYF
TGTGCCAGCAGTTCCAGGGATGGAGATACGCAGTATTTT
>TRBJ2-1|-|TRBD2|TRBV6-1
CASSPQREGPEQFF
TGTGCCAGCAGTCCACAGCGGGAGGGCCCTGAGCAGTTCTTC
>TRBJ2-7|few|TRBD1|TRBV5-5
CASSREPGQGAAGQYF
TGTGCCAGCAGCCGAGAACCGGGACAGGGTGCCGCTGGGCAGTACTTC
>TRBJ2-7|-|TRBD2|TRBV2
CASNGERERSYEQYF
TGTGCCAGCAATGGAGAGCGGGAGCGCTCCTACGAGCAGTACTTC
>TRBJ2-7|-|TRBD2|TRBV30
CAWSGGSGAYEQYF
TGTGCCTGGAGCGGCGGTAGCGGGGCCTACGAGCAGTACTTC
>TRBJ1-5|-|-|TRBV6-5
CASRTTTGYQPQHF
TGTGCCAGCAGAACGACGACAGGCTATCAGCCCCAGCATTTT
>TRBJ1-5|-|TRBD1|TRBV24-1
CATSDSGTGSSNQPQHF
TGTGCCACCAGTGACTCCGGGACAGGGAGTTCCAATCAGCCCCAGCATTTT
>TRBJ1-3|-|-|TRBV5-1
CASSPPTGTSGNTIYF
TGCGCCAGCAGCCCGCCGACAGGCACCTCTGGAAACACCATATATTTT
>TRBJ1-2|-|-|TRBV6-5
CASGPRGKEDGYTF
TGTGCCAGCGGACCTAGGGGAAAAGAGGATGGCTACACCTTC
>TRBJ1-1|-|-|TRBV5-1
CASMVSRNTEAFF
TGCGCCAGCATGGTTTCTAGGAACACTGAAGCTTTCTTT
>TRBJ1-2|-|-|TRBV7-3
CASSFSGNYGYTF
TGTGCCAGCAGCTTCTCCGGGAACTATGGCTACACCTTC
>TRBJ2-5|-|-|TRBV10-3
CAISEAGARDETQYF
TGTGCCATCAGTGAGGCGGGGGCCCGGGATGAGACCCAGTACTTC
>TRBJ2-7|-|TRBD2|TRBV28
CASRTLGSGSSYEQYF
TGTGCCAGCAGGACTCTCGGAAGCGGGAGCTCCTACGAGCAGTACTTC
>TRBJ1-5|-|-|TRBV29-1
CSVEGGRGQPQHF
TGCAGCGTTGAAGGGGGAAGGGGACAGCCCCAGCATTTT
>TRBJ2-3|few|-|TRBV6-4
CASSEQNFGTDTQYF
TGTGCCAGCAGTGAACAGAACTTTGGCACAGATACGCAGTATTTT
>TRBJ2-2|once|TRBD2|TRBV11-2
CASSYRGTSGTWGELFF
TGTGCCAGCAGCTACCGAGGGACTAGCGGAACTTGGGGGGAGCTGTTTTTT
>TRBJ2-7|-|TRBD2|TRBV6-5
CASRPSGVNYEQYF
TGTGCCAGCAGGCCTAGCGGGGTGAATTACGAGCAGTACTTC
>TRBJ2-5|-|TRBD1|TRBV27
CASSPPGQPIQKETQYF
TGTGCCAGCAGTCCCCCGGGACAGCCAATTCAGAAAGAGACCCAGTACTTC
>TRBJ2-7|-|TRBD1|TRBV13
CASSPQGGQVNEQYF
TGTGCCAGCAGCCCGCAGGGGGGACAGGTAAACGAGCAGTACTTC
>TRBJ1-5|-|TRBD1|TRBV7-9
CASSPFSGQGAQPQHF
TGTGCCAGCAGCCCCTTCTCGGGACAGGGGGCTCAGCCCCAGCATTTT
>TRBJ2-4|-|TRBD1|TRBV28
CASSTSGTGDIQYF
TGTGCCAGCAGTACCTCCGGGACAGGCGACATTCAGTACTTC
>TRBJ2-3|-|-|TRBV10-1
CASSRLLRTDTQYF
TGCGCCAGCAGCAGACTCCTACGCACAGATACGCAGTATTTT
>TRBJ2-1|few|TRBD1|TRBV7-9
CASSFRDRGNEQFF
TGTGCCAGCAGCTTCCGAGACAGGGGCAATGAGCAGTTCTTC
>TRBJ1-2|once|-|TRBV27
CASSLKETNYGYTF
TGTGCCAGCAGTTTAAAGGAAACTAACTATGGCTACACCTTT
>TRBJ1-2|-|TRBD1|TRBV19
CASTQPGQTYGYTF
TGTGCCAGTACCCAACCGGGACAGACATATGGCTACACCTTC
>TRBJ1-1|-|-|TRBV18
CASSAGLNTEAFF
TGTGCCAGCTCCGCGGGCCTGAACACTGAAGCTTTCTTT
>TRBJ2-3|-|TRBD1|TRBV5-6
CASSLAGTGGTDTQYF
TGTGCCAGCAGCTTGGCGGGCACAGGGGGGACAGATACGCAGTATTTT
>TRBJ2-5|-|TRBD1|TRBV28
CASSWDRGRRETQYF
TGTGCCAGCAGTTGGGACAGGGGGCGCCGGGAGACCCAGTACTTC
>TRBJ2-2|-|TRBD2|TRBV5-4
CASSFPAGGEGTGELFF
TGTGCCAGCAGCTTCCCCGCGGGAGGGGAGGGCACCGGGGAGCTGTTTTTT
>TRBJ1-1|-|-|TRBV18
CASSTEPRYTEAFF
TGTGCCAGCTCAACAGAACCAAGATACACTGAAGCTTTCTTT
>TRBJ1-5|-|-|TRBV30
CAWSVQGQVNQPQHF
TGTGCCTGGAGTGTACAGGGCCAGGTGAATCAGCCCCAGCATTTT
>TRBJ1-5|-|-|TRBV28
CASRPGAGHVSGTQHF
TGTGCCAGCAGACCGGGGGCGGGGCACGTGAGCGGGACCCAGCATTTT
>TRBJ2-1|many|-|TRBV9
CASSVVSSSYNEQFF
TGTGCCAGCAGCGTAGTAAGTAGCTCCTACAATGAGCAGTTCTTC
>TRBJ2-1|-|TRBD2|TRBV5-4
CASSVSSGNNEQFF
TGTGCCAGCAGCGTGTCTAGCGGGAACAATGAGCAGTTCTTC
>TRBJ2-7|-|-|TRBV7-2
CASSLAPGQAPLYEQYF
TGTGCCAGCAGCTTAGCTCCCGGTCAGGCTCCCCTCTACGAGCAGTACTTC
>TRBJ1-1|-|-|TRBV6-5
CASIRGWDTEAFF
TGTGCCAGCATCAGGGGTTGGGACACTGAAGCTTTCTTT
>TRBJ1-1|few|-|TRBV30
CAWRRGEWTEAFF
TGTGCCTGGAGAAGGGGCGAGTGGACTGAAGCTTTCTTT
>TRBJ1-6|-|TRBD1|TRBV4-1
CASSRGTASSYNSPLHF
TGCGCCAGCAGCAGGGGGACAGCAAGCTCCTATAATTCACCCCTCCACTTT
>TRBJ1-1|-|-|TRBV27
CASSLDGGRGMNTEAFF
TGTGCCAGCAGTTTAGACGGGGGGCGGGGAATGAACACTGAAGCTTTCTTT
>TRBJ1-5|-|-|TRBV30
CAWSAGSNQPQHF
TGTGCCTGGAGTGCCGGTAGCAATCAGCCCCAGCATTTT
>TRBJ2-7|-|TRBD1|TRBV10-3
CAISEGQGYEQYF
TGTGCCATCAGTGAGGGACAGGGCTACGAGCAGTACTTC
>TRBJ2-7|-|-|TRBV2
CASSEGGPPSYEQYF
TGTGCCAGCAGTGAAGGAGGTCCTCCGTCCTACGAGCAGTACTTC
>TRBJ2-7|few|-|TRBV5-1
CASSLSLVGAEQYF
TGCGCCAGCAGCTTAAGTCTAGTAGGTGCCGAGCAGTACTTC
>TRBJ2-1|-|TRBD2|TRBV19
CASSSAGGPSEQFF
TGTGCCAGTTCCTCCGCGGGAGGGCCAAGTGAGCAGTTCTTC
>TRBJ1-1|-|TRBD1|TRBV5-6
CASSLDRGRGAEAFF
TGTGCCAGCAGCTTGGACAGGGGGCGGGGTGCCGAAGCTTTCTTT
>TRBJ1-4|-|TRBD1|TRBV7-8
CASSLTGGGEKLFF
TGTGCCAGCAGCTTAACAGGGGGCGGGGAAAAACTGTTTTTT
>TRBJ2-5|-|TRBD1|TRBV2
CASRPGQDQETQYF
TGTGCCAGCAGACCGGGACAGGATCAAGAGACCCAGTACTTC
>TRBJ2-2|-|TRBD2|TRBV7-2
CASSSLAGNTGELFF
TGTGCCAGCAGCTCCCTAGCGGGGAACACCGGGGAGCTGTTTTTT